This T cell receptor beta chain was documented in a study of T cells in Graves' hyperthyroidism and ophthalmopathy. Hyperthyroidism of Graves' type that showed no ophthalmopathy progression within 18 months was stable. The investigators amplified TCR beta CDR3 regions from RNA transcripts. First-round RT-PCR of the TCR CDR3 relied on the HTBI primer set. One entry per CDR3 protein, called by TCRdb with MiXCR from the multiplex PCR reads. The table includes some 360,000 distinct CDR3 sequences, approximately 13% detected once. This clonotype was counted ten times or more. This CDR3 contains 15 residues. V shed 6 bases and J 10 bases; nucleotides not matched to a gene: 9.

The source is a woman aged 55-69 years with Graves' hyperthyroidism. The sequenced material came from blood. V gene TRBV12-3 or TRBV12-4 combines with J gene TRBJ2-1; 13 bases are a match to TRBD2. CDR3 nucleotides: TGTGCCAGCAGCTCCCATCCGGGACTAGCGGGGGAGCAGTTCTTC. Translating gives CASSSHPGLAGEQFF.